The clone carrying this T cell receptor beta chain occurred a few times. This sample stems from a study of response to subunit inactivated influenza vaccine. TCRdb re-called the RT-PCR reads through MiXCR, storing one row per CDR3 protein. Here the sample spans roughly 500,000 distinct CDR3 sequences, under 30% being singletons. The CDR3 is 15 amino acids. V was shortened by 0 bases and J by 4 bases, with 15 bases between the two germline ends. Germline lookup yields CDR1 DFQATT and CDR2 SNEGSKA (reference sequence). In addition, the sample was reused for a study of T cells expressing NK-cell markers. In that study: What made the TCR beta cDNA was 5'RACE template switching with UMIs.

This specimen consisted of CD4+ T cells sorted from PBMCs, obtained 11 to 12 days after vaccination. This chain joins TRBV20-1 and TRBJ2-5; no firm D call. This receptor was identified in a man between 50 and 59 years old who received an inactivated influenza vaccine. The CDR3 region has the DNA TGCAGTGCTAGAGATCAGGTCAGGCCCATAGAGACCCAGTACTTC. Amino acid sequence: CSARDQVRPIETQYF.